This is a list of T cell receptor beta chains from one sample in a study of post-analysis software for immune sequencing data. TCRdb reanalysed the PCR reads using MiXCR and keeps one entry per CDR3 protein. This sample has more than 500,000 distinct CDR3 sequences, with roughly 34% found just once. Sequencing used blood. Source of these receptors: a girl aged 2 to 17 with multiple sclerosis. The CDR3 runs from the conserved cysteine through the conserved F or W. The order of the fields is J gene, V gene, D gene, clone size, CDR3 protein, CDR3 DNA. D genes are given only for firm matches. The size of a clone is reported for some rows only, either as once, few or many, or as a class for expanded clones.

J: TRBJ1-6; V: TRBV4-1; D: .; size: .; CDR3: CASSHLGGSPLHF; DNA: TGCGCCAGCAGCCACCTCGGCGGTTCACCCCTCCACTTT
J: TRBJ2-7; V: TRBV15; D: TRBD1; size: .; CDR3: CATSRDPQGAYEQYF; DNA: TGTGCCACCAGCAGAGATCCGCAGGGGGCCTACGAGCAGTACTTC
J: TRBJ2-1; V: TRBV2; D: TRBD1; size: .; CDR3: CASSATGGFYNEQFF; DNA: TGTGCCAGCAGTGCGACAGGGGGCTTCTACAATGAGCAGTTCTTC
J: TRBJ2-7; V: TRBV6-1; D: .; size: few; CDR3: CASSEPAGASYEQYF; DNA: TGTGCCAGCAGTGAACCGGCAGGGGCCTCCTACGAGCAGTACTTC
J: TRBJ2-5; V: TRBV3-1; D: .; size: once; CDR3: CTSSDLNREETQYF; DNA: TGTACCAGCAGCGACCTAAACAGGGAAGAGACCCAGTACTTC
J: TRBJ2-7; V: TRBV5-1; D: .; size: .; CDR3: CASSLTSTYEQYF; DNA: TGCGCCAGCAGCTTGACGTCCACCTACGAGCAGTACTTC
J: TRBJ1-5; V: TRBV10-3; D: .; size: few; CDR3: CAISQSISNQPQHF; DNA: TGTGCCATCAGCCAGAGCATTAGCAATCAGCCCCAGCATTTT
J: TRBJ2-1; V: TRBV7-3; D: TRBD2; size: few; CDR3: CASSPGLAGDFVDEQFF; DNA: TGTGCCAGCAGCCCAGGACTAGCGGGCGATTTTGTCGATGAGCAGTTCTTC
J: TRBJ2-3; V: TRBV20-1; D: .; size: many; CDR3: CSARDGRGSGDTQYF; DNA: TGCAGTGCTAGAGATGGCCGGGGTTCGGGAGATACGCAGTATTTT
J: TRBJ1-1; V: TRBV6-5; D: .; size: few; CDR3: CASSFKGLGNTEAFF; DNA: TGTGCCAGCAGTTTTAAGGGCCTAGGGAACACTGAAGCTTTCTTT
J: TRBJ2-2; V: TRBV20-1; D: .; size: .; CDR3: CSASVPGMNTGELFF; DNA: TGCAGTGCTAGCGTACCGGGGATGAACACCGGGGAGCTGTTTTTT
J: TRBJ1-2; V: TRBV27; D: .; size: few; CDR3: CASREGVGYGYTF; DNA: TGTGCCAGCAGGGAGGGGGTCGGGTATGGCTACACCTTC
J: TRBJ1-2; V: TRBV6-5; D: .; size: .; CDR3: CASSRGTLAGGYTF; DNA: TGTGCCAGCAGCCGAGGGACTCTGGCGGGGGGCTACACCTTC
J: TRBJ2-7; V: TRBV2; D: .; size: many; CDR3: CASSYTLTYRTYEQYF; DNA: TGTGCCAGCAGTTACACCTTAACCTATAGGACCTACGAGCAGTACTTC
J: TRBJ2-7; V: TRBV29-1; D: .; size: .; CDR3: CSVFQGRDEQYF; DNA: TGCAGCGTTTTTCAGGGACGGGACGAGCAGTACTTC
J: TRBJ1-1; V: TRBV5-1; D: TRBD1; size: .; CDR3: CASSLGRDRGPRDAEAFF; DNA: TGCGCCAGCAGCCTTGGCCGGGACAGGGGGCCAAGGGACGCTGAAGCTTTCTTT
J: TRBJ2-5; V: TRBV7-9; D: .; size: few; CDR3: CASSLSESGEQYF; DNA: TGTGCCAGCAGCTTATCAGAGAGCGGAGAGCAGTACTTC
J: TRBJ2-3; V: TRBV12-3/TRBV12-4; D: .; size: .; CDR3: CASRNWGLSTDTQYF; DNA: TGTGCCAGCAGAAACTGGGGGCTGAGCACAGATACGCAGTATTTT
J: TRBJ1-2; V: TRBV6-1; D: .; size: .; CDR3: CASSEARGYTF; DNA: TGTGCCAGCAGTGAAGCGAGGGGCTACACCTTC
J: TRBJ2-7; V: TRBV6-6; D: .; size: .; CDR3: CASSYGTLYEQYF; DNA: TGTGCCAGCAGTTACGGGACCCTCTACGAGCAGTACTTC
J: TRBJ1-2; V: TRBV7-2; D: TRBD1; size: .; CDR3: CASSPDRGRHGYTF; DNA: TGTGCCAGCAGCCCAGACAGGGGGCGGCATGGCTACACCTTC
J: TRBJ2-1; V: TRBV18; D: .; size: .; CDR3: CASSPPSGTSYNEQFF; DNA: TGTGCCAGCTCACCACCCAGCGGCACCTCCTACAATGAGCAGTTCTTC
J: TRBJ1-2; V: TRBV7-9; D: .; size: few; CDR3: CASSLDWALYGYTF; DNA: TGTGCCAGCAGCTTAGACTGGGCCCTCTATGGCTACACCTTC
J: TRBJ2-3; V: TRBV20-1; D: .; size: .; CDR3: CSAITGGGTDTQYF; DNA: TGCAGTGCCATCACCGGGGGAGGCACAGATACGCAGTATTTT
J: TRBJ2-3; V: TRBV7-3; D: .; size: few; CDR3: CASRQGFGGSTDTQYF; DNA: TGTGCCAGCCGCCAGGGATTTGGGGGTAGCACAGATACGCAGTATTTT
J: TRBJ2-7; V: TRBV20-1; D: .; size: .; CDR3: CSARFLSSYEHYF; DNA: TGCAGTGCTAGATTTCTTAGCTCCTACGAGCACTACTTC
J: TRBJ1-2; V: TRBV18; D: TRBD1; size: few; CDR3: CASSPPLDQGQLNGYTF; DNA: TGTGCCAGCTCACCACCGCTTGACCAGGGACAGTTAAATGGCTACACCTTC
J: TRBJ1-1; V: TRBV29-1; D: .; size: .; CDR3: CSGSGQLNTEAFF; DNA: TGCAGCGGCAGCGGACAGCTGAACACTGAAGCTTTCTTT
J: TRBJ2-5; V: TRBV27; D: TRBD1; size: .; CDR3: CASRDRWYQETQYF; DNA: TGTGCCAGCAGGGACAGGTGGTACCAAGAGACCCAGTACTTC
J: TRBJ2-3; V: TRBV5-1; D: .; size: once; CDR3: CASSLSVGPDTQYF; DNA: TGCGCCAGCAGCTTGAGCGTGGGCCCAGATACGCAGTATTTT
J: TRBJ2-7; V: TRBV6-2/TRBV6-3; D: TRBD2; size: once; CDR3: CASSYVEGLAYEQYF; DNA: TGTGCCAGCAGTTACGTGGAGGGACTAGCGTACGAGCAGTACTTC
J: TRBJ2-1; V: TRBV2; D: TRBD2; size: .; CDR3: CASSEESKRLAGGVEQFF; DNA: TGTGCCAGCAGTGAAGAAAGCAAAAGACTAGCGGGGGGTGTTGAGCAGTTCTTC
J: TRBJ2-7; V: TRBV2; D: .; size: .; CDR3: CASSERAYEQYF; DNA: TGTGCCAGCAGTGAACGGGCATACGAGCAGTACTTC
J: TRBJ1-6; V: TRBV12-3/TRBV12-4; D: .; size: .; CDR3: CASSPPGGLSSPLHF; DNA: TGTGCCAGCAGCCCACCGGGAGGGTTGAGTTCACCCCTCCACTTT
J: TRBJ1-2; V: TRBV20-1; D: .; size: .; CDR3: CSARTPGPNYGYTF; DNA: TGCAGTGCTAGAACCCCAGGGCCTAACTATGGCTACACCTTC
J: TRBJ2-1; V: TRBV3-1; D: TRBD2; size: .; CDR3: CASSQGRGGRGEQFF; DNA: TGTGCCAGCAGCCAAGGACGGGGGGGCCGCGGTGAGCAGTTCTTC
J: TRBJ2-5; V: TRBV27; D: .; size: .; CDR3: CASSLRGALQETQYF; DNA: TGTGCCAGCAGTTTACGTGGCGCCCTTCAAGAGACCCAGTACTTC
J: TRBJ2-7; V: TRBV7-8; D: .; size: few; CDR3: CAGSLGMALGLGEQYF; DNA: TGTGCCGGCAGCTTAGGGATGGCACTAGGGTTGGGCGAGCAGTACTTC
J: TRBJ1-5; V: TRBV6-5; D: .; size: .; CDR3: CASSHGAQPQHF; DNA: TGTGCCAGCAGCCATGGGGCGCAGCCCCAGCATTTT
J: TRBJ1-1; V: TRBV12-3/TRBV12-4; D: .; size: few; CDR3: CASSLAQQNTEAFF; DNA: TGTGCCAGCAGTTTAGCGCAGCAGAACACTGAAGCTTTCTTT
J: TRBJ1-2; V: TRBV20-1; D: .; size: many; CDR3: CSANEGYYGYTF; DNA: TGCAGTGCTAACGAGGGTTACTATGGCTACACCTTC
J: TRBJ2-1; V: TRBV6-1; D: .; size: .; CDR3: CASSAGTEEQFF; DNA: TGTGCCAGCAGTGCCGGGACGGAGGAGCAGTTCTTC
J: TRBJ2-3; V: TRBV5-1; D: .; size: few; CDR3: CASRHAGNPADTQYF; DNA: TGCGCCAGCAGGCATGCGGGTAATCCAGCGGATACGCAGTATTTT
J: TRBJ2-7; V: TRBV9; D: TRBD1; size: .; CDR3: CASSVEGAGLGEQYF; DNA: TGTGCCAGCAGCGTAGAGGGGGCAGGGTTAGGCGAGCAGTACTTC
J: TRBJ1-4; V: TRBV23-1; D: .; size: .; CDR3: CASGEKLFF; DNA: TGCGCCTCGGGTGAAAAACTGTTTTTT
J: TRBJ2-7; V: TRBV20-1; D: .; size: few; CDR3: CSAERDTRSYEQYF; DNA: TGCAGTGCCGAACGGGACACCCGCTCCTACGAGCAGTACTTC
J: TRBJ2-5; V: TRBV5-1; D: .; size: .; CDR3: CASSLRFPGSAQETQYF; DNA: TGCGCCAGCAGCTTGCGTTTCCCAGGGTCGGCCCAAGAGACCCAGTACTTC